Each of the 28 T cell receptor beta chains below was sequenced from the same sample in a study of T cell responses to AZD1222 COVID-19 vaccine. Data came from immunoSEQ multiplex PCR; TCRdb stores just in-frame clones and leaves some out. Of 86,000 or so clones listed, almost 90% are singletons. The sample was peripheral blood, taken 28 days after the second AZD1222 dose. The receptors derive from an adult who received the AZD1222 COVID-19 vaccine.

The CDR3 is CASSRGQGGYEQYF. CDR3 bases: TGTGCCAGTAGTAGAGGACAGGGGGGCTACGAGCAGTACTTC. J is TRBJ2-7 and V is TRBV19; TRBD1 agrees at 10 bases. Germline V gives CDR1 LNHDA, CDR2 SQIVND (reference sequence). The CDR3 consists of 14 residues. The J segment lost 3 bases and the V segment lost 4 bases, leaving 3 bases of the junction unmatched.

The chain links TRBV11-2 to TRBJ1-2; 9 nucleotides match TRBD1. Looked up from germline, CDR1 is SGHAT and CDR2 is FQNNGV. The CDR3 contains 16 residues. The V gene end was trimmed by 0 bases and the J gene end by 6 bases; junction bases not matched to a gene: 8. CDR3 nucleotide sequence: TGTGCCAGCAGCTTAGACTGGGACAGGGTATTTGATGGCTACACCTTC. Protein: CASSLDWDRVFDGYTF.

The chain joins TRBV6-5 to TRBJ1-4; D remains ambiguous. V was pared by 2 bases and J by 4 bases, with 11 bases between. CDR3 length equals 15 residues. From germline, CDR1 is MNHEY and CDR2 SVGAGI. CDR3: CASSYGRRYNEKLFF. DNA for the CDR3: TGTGCCAGCAGTTACGGACGCCGGTATAATGAAAAACTGTTTTTT.

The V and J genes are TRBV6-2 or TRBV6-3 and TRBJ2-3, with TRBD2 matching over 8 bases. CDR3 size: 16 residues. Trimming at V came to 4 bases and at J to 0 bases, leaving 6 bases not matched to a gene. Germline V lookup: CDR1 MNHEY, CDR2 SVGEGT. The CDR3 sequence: CASSSVLAGSTDTQYF. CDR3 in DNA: TGTGCCAGCAGTTCAGTTCTAGCGGGTAGCACAGATACGCAGTATTTT.

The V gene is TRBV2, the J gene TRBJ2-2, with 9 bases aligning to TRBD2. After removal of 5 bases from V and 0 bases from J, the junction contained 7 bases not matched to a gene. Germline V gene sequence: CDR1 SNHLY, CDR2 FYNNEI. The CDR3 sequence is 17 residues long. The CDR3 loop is CASSRGSGSSNTGELFF. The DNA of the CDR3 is TGTGCCAGCAGTAGGGGTAGCGGGAGTTCGAACACCGGGGAGCTGTTTTTT.

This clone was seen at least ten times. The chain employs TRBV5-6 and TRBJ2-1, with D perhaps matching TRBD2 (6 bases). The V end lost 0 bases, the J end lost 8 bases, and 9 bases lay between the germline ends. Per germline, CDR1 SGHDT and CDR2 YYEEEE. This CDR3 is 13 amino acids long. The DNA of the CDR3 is TGTGCCAGCAGCTTGGTTTGGGAGGATGAGCAGTTCTTC. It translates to CASSLVWEDEQFF.

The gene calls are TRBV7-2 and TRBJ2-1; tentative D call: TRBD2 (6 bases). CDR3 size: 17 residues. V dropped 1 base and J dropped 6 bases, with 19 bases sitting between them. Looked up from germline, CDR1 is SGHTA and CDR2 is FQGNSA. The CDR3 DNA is TGTGCCAGCAGCTTAGAGGTCGCGCGGGACTTAGGCAATGAGCAGTTCTTC. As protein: CASSLEVARDLGNEQFF.

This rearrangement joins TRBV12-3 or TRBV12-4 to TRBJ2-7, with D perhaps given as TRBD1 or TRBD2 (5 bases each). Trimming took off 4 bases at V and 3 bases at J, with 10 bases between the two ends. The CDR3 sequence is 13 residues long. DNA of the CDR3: TGTGCCAGCAGTTACCGGGACCACTACGAGCAGTACTTC. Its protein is CASSYRDHYEQYF.

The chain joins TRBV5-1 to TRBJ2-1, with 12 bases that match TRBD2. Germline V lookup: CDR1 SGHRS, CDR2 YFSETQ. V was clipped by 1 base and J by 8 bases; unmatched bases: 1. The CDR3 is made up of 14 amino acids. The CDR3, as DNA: TGCGCCAGCAGCTTGCGACTAGCGGGAGATGAGCAGTTCTTC. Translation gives CASSLRLAGDEQFF.

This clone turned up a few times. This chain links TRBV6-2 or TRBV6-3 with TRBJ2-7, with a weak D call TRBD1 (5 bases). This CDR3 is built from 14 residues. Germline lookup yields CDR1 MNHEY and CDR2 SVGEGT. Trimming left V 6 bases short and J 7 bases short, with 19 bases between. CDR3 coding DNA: TGTGCCAGCAGCCGTATCGACAGTTCATCTGAGCAGTACTTC. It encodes CASSRIDSSSEQYF.

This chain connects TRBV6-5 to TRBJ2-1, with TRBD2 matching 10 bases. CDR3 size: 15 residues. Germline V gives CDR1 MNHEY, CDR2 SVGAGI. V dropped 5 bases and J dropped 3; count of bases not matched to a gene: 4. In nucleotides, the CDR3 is TGTGCCAGCAGTACCCTAGCGGGAGACTACAATGAGCAGTTCTTC. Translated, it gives CASSTLAGDYNEQFF.

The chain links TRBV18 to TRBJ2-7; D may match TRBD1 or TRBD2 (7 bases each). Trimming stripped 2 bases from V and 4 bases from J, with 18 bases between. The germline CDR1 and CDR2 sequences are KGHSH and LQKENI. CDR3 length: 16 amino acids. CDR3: CASSPGRGSGGYEQYF. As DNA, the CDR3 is TGTGCCAGCTCACCAGGGAGGGGTTCAGGGGGATACGAGCAGTACTTC.

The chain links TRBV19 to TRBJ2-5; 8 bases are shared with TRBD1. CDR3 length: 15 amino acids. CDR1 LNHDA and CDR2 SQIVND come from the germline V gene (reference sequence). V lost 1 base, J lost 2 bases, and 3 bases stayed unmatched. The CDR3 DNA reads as TGTGCCAGTAGTATAGTGCGGACAGGGCAAGAGACCCAGTACTTC. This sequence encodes CASSIVRTGQETQYF.

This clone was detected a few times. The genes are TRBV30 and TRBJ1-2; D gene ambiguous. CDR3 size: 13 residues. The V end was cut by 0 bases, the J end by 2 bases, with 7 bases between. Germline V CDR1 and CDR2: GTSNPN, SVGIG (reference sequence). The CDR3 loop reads CAWSVARNYGYTF. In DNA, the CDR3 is TGTGCCTGGAGTGTTGCACGGAACTATGGCTACACCTTC.

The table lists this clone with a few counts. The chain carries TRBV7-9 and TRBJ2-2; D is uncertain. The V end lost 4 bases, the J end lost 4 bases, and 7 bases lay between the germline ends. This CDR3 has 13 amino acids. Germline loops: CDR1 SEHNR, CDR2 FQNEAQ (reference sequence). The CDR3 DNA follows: TGTGCCAGCAGCTCTTCGACCACCGGGGAGCTGTTTTTT. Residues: CASSSSTTGELFF.

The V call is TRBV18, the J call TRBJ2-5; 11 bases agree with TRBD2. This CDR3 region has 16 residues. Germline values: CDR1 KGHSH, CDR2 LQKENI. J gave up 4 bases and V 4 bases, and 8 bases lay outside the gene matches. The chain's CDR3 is CASSLNRLAGLETQYF. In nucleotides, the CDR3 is TGTGCCAGCTCACTTAACCGACTAGCGGGATTAGAGACCCAGTACTTC. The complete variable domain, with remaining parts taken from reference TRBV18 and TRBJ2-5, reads NAGVMQNPRHLVRRRGQEARLRCSPMKGHSHVYWYRQLPEEGLKFMVYLQKENIIDESGMPKERFSAEFPKEGPSILRIQQVVRGDSAAYFCASSLNRLAGLETQYFGPGTRLLVL.

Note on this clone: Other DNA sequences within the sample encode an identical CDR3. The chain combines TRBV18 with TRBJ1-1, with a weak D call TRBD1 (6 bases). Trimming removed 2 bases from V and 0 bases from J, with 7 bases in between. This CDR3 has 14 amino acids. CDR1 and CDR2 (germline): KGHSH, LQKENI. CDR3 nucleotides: TGTGCCAGCTCACCAGGACAGATGAACACTGAAGCTTTCTTT. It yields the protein CASSPGQMNTEAFF.

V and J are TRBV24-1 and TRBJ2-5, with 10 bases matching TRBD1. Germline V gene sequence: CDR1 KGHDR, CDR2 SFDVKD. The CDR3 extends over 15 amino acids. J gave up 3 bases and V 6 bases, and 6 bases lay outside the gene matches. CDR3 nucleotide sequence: TGTGCCACCAGTATACCCGGGACAGGGGAAGAGACCCAGTACTTC. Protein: CATSIPGTGEETQYF.

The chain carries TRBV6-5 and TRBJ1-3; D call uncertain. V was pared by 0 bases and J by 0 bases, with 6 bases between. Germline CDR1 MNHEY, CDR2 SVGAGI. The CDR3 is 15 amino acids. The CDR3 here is CASSYSPSSGNTIYF. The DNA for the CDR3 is TGTGCCAGCAGTTACTCTCCCAGCTCTGGAAACACCATATATTTT.

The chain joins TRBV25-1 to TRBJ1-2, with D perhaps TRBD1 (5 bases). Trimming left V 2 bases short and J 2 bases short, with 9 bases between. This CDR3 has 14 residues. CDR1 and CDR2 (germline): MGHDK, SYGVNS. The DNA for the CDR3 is TGTGCCAGCAGTGAAGGGGGGGGGAACTATGGCTACACCTTC. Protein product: CASSEGGGNYGYTF.

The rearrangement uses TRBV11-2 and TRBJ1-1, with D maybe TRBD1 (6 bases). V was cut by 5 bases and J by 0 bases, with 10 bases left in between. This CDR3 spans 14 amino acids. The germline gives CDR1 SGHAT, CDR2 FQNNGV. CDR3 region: CASSGWTVNTEAFF. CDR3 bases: TGTGCCAGCAGCGGGTGGACAGTGAACACTGAAGCTTTCTTT. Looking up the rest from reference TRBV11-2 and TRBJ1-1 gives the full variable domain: EAGVAQSPRYKIIEKRQSVAFWCNPISGHATLYWYQQILGQGPKLLIQFQNNGVVDDSQLPKDRFSAERLKGVDSTLKIQPAKLEDSAVYLCASSGWTVNTEAFFGQGTRLTVV.

The CDR3 DNA reads TGTGCCAGCAGTCCAATATGGGCACCGAACACTGAAGCTTTCTTT. Translated, it gives CASSPIWAPNTEAFF. The chain employs TRBV7-8 and TRBJ1-1; D is ambiguous. The ends were cut back, 6 bases at V and 1 base at J, with 15 bases in the middle. The length of the CDR3 is 15 residues. The germline V gene has CDR1 SGHVS and CDR2 FQNEAQ.

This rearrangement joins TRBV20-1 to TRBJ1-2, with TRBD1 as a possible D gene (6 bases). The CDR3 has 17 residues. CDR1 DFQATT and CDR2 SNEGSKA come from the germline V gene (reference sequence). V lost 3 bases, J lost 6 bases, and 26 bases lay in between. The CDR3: CSASPQGRVLGSHGYTF. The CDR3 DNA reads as TGCAGTGCTAGTCCACAGGGAAGGGTTTTGGGCTCTCATGGCTACACCTTC.

CDR3 nucleotides: TGTGCCACCAGTGACCCTAGTTTTAGCAATCAGCCCCAGCATTTT. It encodes CATSDPSFSNQPQHF. V is TRBV24-1 and J is TRBJ1-5; D remains ambiguous. CDR3 length: 15 residues. Trimming took 4 bases from V and 0 from J, leaving 9 bases between them. Germline assignment: CDR1 KGHDR and CDR2 SFDVKD.

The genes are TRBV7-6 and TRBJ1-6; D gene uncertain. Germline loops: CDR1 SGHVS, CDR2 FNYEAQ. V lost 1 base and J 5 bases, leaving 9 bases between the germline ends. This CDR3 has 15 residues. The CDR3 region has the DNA TGTGCCAGCAGCTTAGTAGCCAGGCATAATTCACCCCTCCACTTT. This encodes CASSLVARHNSPLHF.

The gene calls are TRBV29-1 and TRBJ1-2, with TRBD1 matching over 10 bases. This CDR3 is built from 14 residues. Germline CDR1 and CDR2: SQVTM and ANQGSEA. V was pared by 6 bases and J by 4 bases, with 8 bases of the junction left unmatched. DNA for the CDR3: TGCAGCGTCTTATTGGACAGGGGGAGCTATGGCTACACCTTC. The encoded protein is CSVLLDRGSYGYTF.

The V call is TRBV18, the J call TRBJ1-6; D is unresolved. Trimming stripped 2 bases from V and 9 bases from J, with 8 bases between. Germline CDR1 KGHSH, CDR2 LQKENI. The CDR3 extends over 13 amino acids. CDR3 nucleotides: TGTGCCAGCTCACCAGACATAACTTCACCCCTCCACTTT. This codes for CASSPDITSPLHF.

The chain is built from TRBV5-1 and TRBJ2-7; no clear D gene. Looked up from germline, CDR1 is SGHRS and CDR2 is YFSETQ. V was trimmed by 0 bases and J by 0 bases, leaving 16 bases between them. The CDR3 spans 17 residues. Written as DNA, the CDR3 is TGCGCCAGCAGCTTGGGGCCCACAGTGGAAGGCTCCTACGAGCAGTACTTC. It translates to CASSLGPTVEGSYEQYF.